These T cell receptor beta chains were read from a single sample in a study of blood T cell repertoires in COVID-19. Method: immunoSEQ multiplex PCR; TCRdb's copy keeps in-frame clones and lacks some. The sample shows 200,000 to 250,000 clones, 80% to 85% of them seen only once. Sequenced material: peripheral blood. The source is a woman older than 75 with COVID-19, enrolled during active disease. Both conserved end residues are part of each CDR3. Fields, in order: D gene, V gene, clone size, J gene, CDR3 protein, CDR3 DNA. A D gene is named only where the DNA matches it firmly. Size is omitted from some rows. Given values are once, few, many or a class for expanded clones.

d_gene: TRBD2
v_gene: TRBV11-2
abundance: -
j_gene: TRBJ2-7
CDR3aa: CASSISLGTSGGYEQYF
CDR3nt: TGTGCCAGCAGCATCAGCCTTGGGACTAGCGGAGGCTACGAGCAGTACTTC

d_gene: -
v_gene: TRBV3-1/TRBV3-2
abundance: -
j_gene: TRBJ1-2
CDR3aa: CASSRGTQGKGGYTF
CDR3nt: TGTGCCAGCAGCCGGGGAACACAGGGTAAAGGTGGCTACACCTTC

d_gene: TRBD1
v_gene: TRBV5-1
abundance: -
j_gene: TRBJ1-1
CDR3aa: CASSPGQRNTEAFF
CDR3nt: TGCGCCAGCAGCCCGGGACAGAGGAACACTGAAGCTTTCTTT

d_gene: TRBD1
v_gene: TRBV4-2
abundance: few
j_gene: TRBJ1-2
CDR3aa: CASSQDRDRDGYTF
CDR3nt: TGTGCCAGCAGCCAAGATCGGGACAGGGACGGCTACACCTTC

d_gene: -
v_gene: TRBV4-2
abundance: -
j_gene: TRBJ1-4
CDR3aa: CASSRGRSESTNEKLFF
CDR3nt: TGTGCCAGCTCAAGGGGCAGGTCGGAGTCGACTAATGAAAAACTGTTTTTT

d_gene: -
v_gene: TRBV12-5
abundance: -
j_gene: TRBJ1-2
CDR3aa: CASGLPGQRRYGYTF
CDR3nt: TGTGCTAGTGGTTTGCCTGGACAGAGACGCTATGGCTACACCTTC

d_gene: -
v_gene: TRBV18
abundance: few
j_gene: TRBJ1-6
CDR3aa: CASSPPTGPNSPLHF
CDR3nt: TGTGCCAGCTCACCACCGACAGGTCCGAATTCACCCCTCCACTTT

d_gene: -
v_gene: TRBV2
abundance: -
j_gene: TRBJ2-1
CDR3aa: CASSVEATHEQFF
CDR3nt: TGTGCCAGCAGTGTCGAAGCGACCCATGAGCAGTTCTTC

d_gene: TRBD2
v_gene: TRBV11-3
abundance: -
j_gene: TRBJ2-5
CDR3aa: CASSSGLAEQETQYF
CDR3nt: TGTGCCAGCAGCTCCGGACTAGCGGAGCAAGAGACCCAGTACTTC

d_gene: TRBD1
v_gene: TRBV5-1
abundance: -
j_gene: TRBJ1-2
CDR3aa: CASSQGQGNGYTF
CDR3nt: TGCGCCAGCAGCCAAGGACAGGGAAATGGCTACACCTTC

d_gene: TRBD2
v_gene: TRBV7-8
abundance: few
j_gene: TRBJ2-1
CDR3aa: CASSLYSGRAHEQFF
CDR3nt: TGTGCCAGCAGCTTATATAGCGGGAGGGCGCATGAGCAGTTCTTC